A selection of T cell receptor beta chains follows, all from one sample in a study of beta chain features in type 1 diabetes. The repertoire was sequenced with immunoSEQ multiplex PCR; TCRdb's copy has only in-frame clones and lacks some. The table includes roughly 700,000 clones, under 15% detected once. The material sequenced was naive CD4+ T cells from blood. These receptors were taken from a man aged 18-30 years with type 1 diabetes. CDR3s include the opening cysteine and the closing phenylalanine or tryptophan. Each record gives: clone size, J gene, V gene, D gene, CDR3 protein, CDR3 DNA. A D gene is named only where the DNA matches it firmly. Clone size is shown for a subset of rows, as once, few, many or a class of expanded clone.

size: .; J: TRBJ2-7; V: TRBV5-4; D: .; CDR3: CASSLGQANYEQYF; DNA: TGTGCCAGCAGCTTGGGTCAGGCGAACTACGAGCAGTACTTC
size: few; J: TRBJ2-7; V: TRBV25-1; D: .; CDR3: CASRQGPYEQYF; DNA: TGTGCCAGCAGACAGGGCCCCTACGAGCAGTACTTC
size: few; J: TRBJ2-1; V: TRBV1; D: .; CDR3: CTSPKGTRSGEQFF; DNA: TGCACCAGCCCGAAAGGGACTAGATCTGGTGAGCAGTTCTTC
size: .; J: TRBJ1-4; V: TRBV29-1; D: .; CDR3: CSVASSGRLLGNEKLFF; DNA: TGCAGCGTTGCCTCGTCGGGACGCCTTCTTGGGAATGAAAAACTGTTTTTT
size: .; J: TRBJ2-3; V: TRBV14; D: .; CDR3: CASSQSALDTQYF; DNA: TGTGCCAGCAGCCAATCCGCCCTAGATACGCAGTATTTT
size: few; J: TRBJ2-1; V: TRBV9; D: .; CDR3: CASSVGAGALEQFF; DNA: TGTGCCAGCAGCGTAGGTGCGGGGGCCTTGGAGCAGTTCTTC
size: .; J: TRBJ1-1; V: TRBV10-3; D: TRBD1; CDR3: CAIRPTGDTEAFF; DNA: TGTGCCATCAGGCCCACAGGGGACACTGAAGCTTTCTTT
size: few; J: TRBJ2-3; V: TRBV10-3; D: .; CDR3: CAISESGTTDTQYF; DNA: TGTGCCATCAGTGAGTCGGGGACCACCGATACGCAGTATTTT
size: .; J: TRBJ2-7; V: TRBV4-1; D: .; CDR3: CASSPSPRTSSYEQYF; DNA: TGCGCCAGCAGCCCCTCTCCCAGGACCAGCTCCTACGAGCAGTACTTC
size: few; J: TRBJ2-7; V: TRBV6-5; D: .; CDR3: CASSVTPSSYEQYF; DNA: TGTGCCAGCAGTGTGACTCCAAGCTCCTACGAGCAGTACTTC
size: .; J: TRBJ2-3; V: TRBV11-2; D: .; CDR3: CASSLELGEVVQDTQYF; DNA: TGTGCCAGCAGCTTAGAACTCGGGGAGGTAGTGCAAGATACGCAGTATTTT
size: few; J: TRBJ1-1; V: TRBV28; D: .; CDR3: CASKFRDADTEAFF; DNA: TGTGCCAGCAAGTTCAGGGATGCGGACACTGAAGCTTTCTTT
size: .; J: TRBJ2-7; V: TRBV7-3; D: .; CDR3: CASSLFPGAYEQYF; DNA: TGTGCCAGCAGCTTATTTCCGGGCGCCTACGAGCAGTACTTC
size: .; J: TRBJ2-5; V: TRBV4-2; D: TRBD2; CDR3: CASSQEASGGFNMETQYF; DNA: TGTGCCAGCAGCCAAGAGGCCAGCGGGGGTTTCAACATGGAGACCCAGTACTTC
size: .; J: TRBJ2-2; V: TRBV2; D: TRBD2; CDR3: CASRGLAGNTGELFF; DNA: TGTGCCAGCAGGGGACTAGCGGGCAACACCGGGGAGCTGTTTTTT
size: .; J: TRBJ1-6; V: TRBV7-2; D: TRBD1; CDR3: CASSPGQESPLHF; DNA: TGTGCCAGCAGCCCCGGACAGGAGTCACCCCTCCACTTT
size: few; J: TRBJ2-7; V: TRBV7-2; D: .; CDR3: CASSFSGEVTYEQYF; DNA: TGTGCCAGCAGCTTTTCAGGGGAGGTAACCTACGAGCAGTACTTC
size: .; J: TRBJ2-2; V: TRBV6-6; D: .; CDR3: CASSYSVATNTGELFF; DNA: TGTGCCAGCAGTTACTCGGTCGCTACGAACACCGGGGAGCTGTTTTTT
size: .; J: TRBJ1-2; V: TRBV7-8; D: .; CDR3: CASSLGPPSGIYGYTF; DNA: TGTGCCAGCAGCTTAGGTCCCCCTTCAGGAATCTATGGCTACACCTTC
size: few; J: TRBJ1-6; V: TRBV14; D: .; CDR3: CASSFSDDPPLHF; DNA: TGTGCCAGCAGCTTCTCCGACGACCCACCCCTCCACTTT
size: .; J: TRBJ2-2; V: TRBV29-1; D: TRBD1; CDR3: CSVGTGGFGYTGELFF; DNA: TGCAGCGTTGGTACAGGGGGCTTTGGTTACACCGGGGAGCTGTTTTTT
size: .; J: TRBJ1-6; V: TRBV28; D: TRBD1; CDR3: CASSFGSGLDQGGSPLHF; DNA: TGTGCCAGCAGTTTCGGGTCCGGGTTGGACCAGGGGGGTTCACCCCTCCACTTT
size: few; J: TRBJ2-5; V: TRBV30; D: TRBD2; CDR3: CAATSSGGVQETQYF; DNA: TGTGCCGCTACTTCGAGCGGGGGGGTCCAAGAGACCCAGTACTTC
size: few; J: TRBJ1-6; V: TRBV5-1; D: TRBD1; CDR3: CASSSGQGNHSPLHF; DNA: TGCGCCAGCAGCTCCGGACAGGGGAATCATTCACCCCTCCACTTT
size: few; J: TRBJ2-3; V: TRBV13; D: TRBD2; CDR3: CASSARPGGPTDTQYF; DNA: TGTGCCAGCAGCGCCCGACCGGGGGGACCCACAGATACGCAGTATTTT
size: few; J: TRBJ1-2; V: TRBV6-5; D: .; CDR3: CASSYGSYGYTF; DNA: TGTGCCAGCAGTTACGGGAGCTATGGCTACACCTTC
size: .; J: TRBJ2-7; V: TRBV6-5; D: .; CDR3: CASSSRDGPYEQYF; DNA: TGTGCCAGCAGTTCCCGGGACGGACCCTACGAGCAGTACTTC
size: few; J: TRBJ2-2; V: TRBV2; D: TRBD1; CDR3: CASSRTGGANTGELFF; DNA: TGTGCCAGCAGTCGAACAGGGGGCGCAAACACCGGGGAGCTGTTTTTT
size: .; J: TRBJ2-7; V: TRBV5-1; D: .; CDR3: CASSLAGNTYEQYF; DNA: TGCGCCAGCAGCTTGGCGGGGAATACCTACGAGCAGTACTTC
size: .; J: TRBJ2-1; V: TRBV28; D: TRBD1; CDR3: CASSLMDRDGNEQFF; DNA: TGTGCCAGCAGTTTAATGGACAGGGATGGGAATGAGCAGTTCTTC
size: .; J: TRBJ1-6; V: TRBV5-1; D: .; CDR3: CASSSRPSGSPLHF; DNA: TGCGCCAGCAGCTCCCGGCCTTCCGGGTCACCCCTCCACTTT
size: few; J: TRBJ2-3; V: TRBV30; D: .; CDR3: CAWRVDGQDTQYF; DNA: TGTGCCTGGAGAGTAGACGGCCAAGATACGCAGTATTTT
size: .; J: TRBJ1-1; V: TRBV2; D: .; CDR3: CASRKGSTEAFF; DNA: TGTGCCAGCAGGAAAGGGTCCACTGAAGCTTTCTTT
size: few; J: TRBJ1-1; V: TRBV10-2; D: .; CDR3: CASSAYTEAFF; DNA: TGCGCCAGCAGTGCCTACACTGAAGCTTTCTTT
size: .; J: TRBJ2-7; V: TRBV27; D: TRBD1; CDR3: CASNVKRDRGREQYF; DNA: TGTGCCAGCAACGTAAAGCGGGACAGGGGTCGGGAGCAGTACTTC
size: few; J: TRBJ1-2; V: TRBV30; D: .; CDR3: CAWSPGVGNGYTF; DNA: TGTGCCTGGAGCCCCGGTGTGGGCAATGGCTACACCTTC
size: .; J: TRBJ2-3; V: TRBV14; D: .; CDR3: CASSLSTDTQYF; DNA: TGTGCCAGCAGCCTCAGCACAGATACGCAGTATTTT
size: .; J: TRBJ2-2; V: TRBV5-1; D: .; CDR3: CASSIGQPTGELFF; DNA: TGCGCCAGCAGCATAGGACAGCCCACCGGGGAGCTGTTTTTT
size: few; J: TRBJ1-1; V: TRBV10-1; D: .; CDR3: CASSWGLNTEAFF; DNA: TGCGCCAGCAGTTGGGGGCTGAACACTGAAGCTTTCTTT
size: .; J: TRBJ2-5; V: TRBV6-6; D: .; CDR3: CASRGVTGSKVDQYF; DNA: TGTGCCAGCAGAGGGGTCACAGGTTCAAAGGTTGACCAGTACTTC